This passage covers 31 T cell receptor beta chains from one sample sequenced in a study of shared clonotypes between healthy human individuals. Data came from immunoSEQ multiplex PCR; TCRdb stores just in-frame clones and leaves some out. The sample has over a million clones, 96% seen once; the top ten hold over 1%. The sample consisted of naive CD4+ T cells sorted from blood. The subset was: CD45RA+ positively selected. The receptors come from a man aged 30 to 45 in good health.

The CDR3 is CASSSGPGQGYGYTF. The CDR3, as DNA: TGTGCCAGCTCATCGGGACCGGGACAGGGGTATGGCTACACCTTC. The V and J genes are TRBV18 and TRBJ1-2; TRBD1 agrees at 10 bases. From germline, CDR1 is KGHSH and CDR2 LQKENI. This CDR3 is built from 15 residues. Trimming took 5 bases from V and 5 from J; bases not matched to a gene: 8.

J is TRBJ2-7 and V is TRBV29-1; D possibly matches TRBD1 or TRBD2 (5 bases each). CDR3 length equals 14 residues. V was pared by 7 bases and J by 0 bases, with 16 bases between. Germline CDR1 SQVTM, CDR2 ANQGSEA. CDR3 sequence reads: CSAPPGPPSYEQYF. The CDR3 nucleotides are TGCAGCGCCCCGCCGGGACCTCCCTCCTACGAGCAGTACTTC.

The J gene is TRBJ1-1, the V gene TRBV28, with D unresolved. Germline lookup yields CDR1 MDHEN and CDR2 SYDVKM. V lost 3 bases, J lost 1 base, and 9 bases lay in between. The CDR3 has 14 residues. As DNA, the CDR3 is TGTGCCAGCAGTTTCCATCAAACGAACACTGAAGCTTTCTTT. This sequence encodes CASSFHQTNTEAFF.

This clone was observed once. V gene TRBV19 combines with J gene TRBJ1-4; no clear D gene. This CDR3 has 15 residues. Looked up from germline, CDR1 is LNHDA and CDR2 is SQIVND (reference sequence). Trimming took off 5 bases at V and 1 base at J, with 11 bases between the two ends. CDR3 sequence reads: CASSPRTETNEKLFF. In DNA, the CDR3 is TGTGCCAGTAGTCCCCGGACGGAAACTAATGAAAAACTGTTTTTT.

The V gene is TRBV19, the J gene TRBJ2-7; D perhaps matches TRBD2 (5 bases). Per the germline V gene, CDR1 is LNHDA and CDR2 is SQIVND (reference sequence). V lost 5 bases and J 3 bases, leaving 14 bases between the germline ends. The CDR3 is 14 amino acids. DNA of the CDR3: TGTGCCAGTAGTTCAAAAGCGGACCTCTACGAGCAGTACTTC. This translates into CASSSKADLYEQYF.

The chain uses TRBV28 and TRBJ2-4; 13 bases agree with TRBD2. The CDR3 loop spans 16 amino acids. Germline V lookup: CDR1 MDHEN, CDR2 SYDVKM. Germline trimming cut 5 bases from V and 4 bases from J; bases unmatched to any gene: 5. The CDR3: CASSPRTSGSKNIQYF. In DNA form, the CDR3 reads TGTGCCAGCAGTCCGCGGACTAGCGGGAGTAAAAACATTCAGTACTTC. Supplemented by reference TRBV28 and TRBJ2-4, the full variable domain reads DVKVTQSSRYLVKRTGEKVFLECVQDMDHENMFWYRQDPGLGLRLIYFSYDVKMKEKGDIPEGYSVSREKKERFSLILESASTNQTSMYLCASSPRTSGSKNIQYFGAGTRLSVL.

The CDR3 DNA sequence: TGCGCCAGCAGCTTGGGGGTAGGGTTTTCGGGTGAGCAGTACTTC. Translation: CASSLGVGFSGEQYF. The chain has TRBV5-1 and TRBJ2-7; D gene ambiguous. The germline CDR1 and CDR2 sequences are SGHRS and YFSETQ. The CDR3 consists of 15 residues. The germline V and J ends were trimmed by 0 bases and 7 bases, with 17 bases remaining between them. The full variable domain, with the rest looked up from reference TRBV5-1 and TRBJ2-7, is KAGVTQTPRYLIKTRGQQVTLSCSPISGHRSVSWYQQTPGQGLQFLFEYFSETQRNKGNFPGRFSGRQFSNSRSEMNVSTLELGDSALYLCASSLGVGFSGEQYFGPGTRLTVT.

V is TRBV5-1 and J is TRBJ2-1; 8 nucleotides align to TRBD2. The V segment lost 2 bases and the J segment 2 bases; nucleotides outside the gene matches: 12. This CDR3 is 18 amino acids long. Germline-derived CDR1 and CDR2 are SGHRS and YFSETQ. The DNA for the CDR3 is TGCGCCAGCAGCTTAAGTTCCTTCGCGGGAGGTACCTACAATGAGCAGTTCTTC. Translated: CASSLSSFAGGTYNEQFF.

The genes are TRBV28 and TRBJ2-7; 13 nucleotides agree with TRBD2. Germline V gene sequence: CDR1 MDHEN, CDR2 SYDVKM. CDR3 length equals 17 residues. Trimming removed 2 bases from V and 4 bases from J; junction bases left unmatched: 8. Here the CDR3 reads CASSLLGTSGTLYEQYF. CDR3 nucleotide sequence: TGTGCCAGCAGTTTACTAGGGACTAGCGGGACATTATACGAGCAGTACTTC.

This chain joins TRBV5-6 and TRBJ2-7; D is unclear. Germline loops: CDR1 SGHDT, CDR2 YYEEEE. The CDR3 is 13 residues long. V was trimmed by 1 base and J by 2 bases, leaving 7 bases between them. Here the CDR3 reads CASSLSQTYEQYF. The CDR3 DNA is TGTGCCAGCAGCTTGTCCCAGACCTACGAGCAGTACTTC.

This clone was seen once. This chain uses TRBV7-9 with TRBJ1-1; 11 bases map to TRBD1. The CDR3 covers 16 residues. V trimming: 5 bases; J trimming: 3 bases; junction bases outside the gene matches: 8. Germline V gene lookup returns CDR1 SEHNR and CDR2 FQNEAQ (reference sequence). CDR3 in amino acids: CASSLTPGQGDTEAFF. In nucleotides, the CDR3 is TGTGCCAGCAGCCTTACACCGGGACAGGGGGACACTGAAGCTTTCTTT.

The chain is built from TRBV4-1 and TRBJ2-1, with 11 bases that match TRBD2. The CDR3 has 21 residues. Germline V gives CDR1 MGHRA, CDR2 YSYEKL. Trimming removed 3 bases from V and 0 bases from J; junction bases left unmatched: 16. CDR3 in amino acids: CASSHRVLGLAGPSSYNEQFF. The CDR3 DNA is TGCGCCAGCAGCCATCGGGTTCTTGGACTAGCGGGTCCGAGCTCCTACAATGAGCAGTTCTTC.

Remarks on this clone: The same CDR3 can be traced to other DNA sequences in this sample. The V gene is TRBV15, the J gene TRBJ2-5, with TRBD2 identical over 10 bases. The J segment lost 5 bases and the V segment lost 4 bases, leaving 7 bases of the junction unmatched. The germline V gene has CDR1 LNHNV and CDR2 YYDKDF (reference sequence). This CDR3 has 15 residues. The DNA of the CDR3 is TGTGCCACCAGCATCTTAGCGGGAGGTATGGAGACCCAGTACTTC. This encodes CATSILAGGMETQYF.

The chain joins TRBV15 to TRBJ1-2; D gene unclear. Germline CDR1 is LNHNV and CDR2 is YYDKDF (reference sequence). V lost 0 bases and J lost 7, with 6 bases in between. This CDR3 has 12 amino acids. CDR3 sequence: CATSRDMFGYTF. In nucleotides, the CDR3 is TGTGCCACCAGCAGAGATATGTTTGGCTACACCTTC. Complete variable domain (other parts from reference TRBV15 and TRBJ1-2): DAMVIQNPRYQVTQFGKPVTLSCSQTLNHNVMYWYQQKSSQAPKLLFHYYDKDFNNEADTPDNFQSRRPNTSFCFLDIRSPGLGDTAMYLCATSRDMFGYTFGSGTRLTVV.

This chain joins TRBV5-4 and TRBJ2-3, with TRBD2 identical over 8 bases. The junction had 10 bases not matched to a gene; V was cut back by 4 bases and J by 0 bases. Germline CDR1 reads SGHNT; CDR2 reads YYREEE (reference sequence). The CDR3 consists of 17 residues. This CDR3 reads CASSATSGAGSTDTQYF. The CDR3 region has the DNA TGTGCCAGCAGCGCTACTAGCGGCGCTGGAAGCACAGATACGCAGTATTTT.

The chain recombines TRBV30 with TRBJ1-1; D might be TRBD1 (6 bases). CDR1 is GTSNPN, CDR2 SVGIG, per germline (reference sequence). The CDR3 sequence is 12 residues long. With 5 bases removed from V and 1 base from J, the gap between germline ends came to 8 bases. The CDR3 DNA reads as TGTGCCTGGTCGGGACAGAACACTGAAGCTTTCTTT. This gives the protein CAWSGQNTEAFF.

This rearrangement joins TRBV27 to TRBJ2-1, with 10 bases identical to TRBD1. The V gene's germline CDR1 is MNHEY and CDR2 SMNVEV (reference sequence). J gave up 4 bases and V 3 bases, and 6 bases lay outside the gene matches. This CDR3 has 16 amino acids. The CDR3 bases are TGTGCCAGCAGTTTCCCTGGGACAGGGGATTACAATGAGCAGTTCTTC. This sequence encodes CASSFPGTGDYNEQFF.

The chain combines TRBV4-2 with TRBJ2-3, with D maybe TRBD2 (6 bases). The length of the CDR3 is 15 residues. Per the germline V gene, CDR1 is LGHNA and CDR2 is YNFKEQ. Trimming stripped 1 base from V and 5 bases from J, with 13 bases between. The CDR3 region has the DNA TGTGCCAGCAGCCAAGTTCGAGCGGAGGGAGATACGCAGTATTTT. Protein: CASSQVRAEGDTQYF.

This chain joins TRBV5-1 and TRBJ2-1; 8 bases line up with TRBD1. Germline CDR1 and CDR2: SGHRS and YFSETQ. The CDR3 contains 19 residues. J gave up 0 bases and V 1 base, and 12 bases lay outside the gene matches. The CDR3 DNA reads TGCGCCAGCAGCTTGTATTTGGGACAGGCAAGCGGCTCCTACAATGAGCAGTTCTTC. Translating gives CASSLYLGQASGSYNEQFF.

The chain combines TRBV30 with TRBJ2-5, with TRBD2 as a possible D gene (6 bases). CDR3 length equals 12 residues. Germline CDR1 and CDR2: GTSNPN and SVGIG (reference sequence). V lost 8 bases and J lost 2, with 12 bases in between. CDR3 residues: CARSGGQETQYF. The CDR3 region has the DNA TGTGCCCGTAGCGGAGGGCAAGAGACCCAGTACTTC.

This clone was counted once. The V and J genes are TRBV2 and TRBJ2-7, with D possibly TRBD2 on 6 matching bases. The CDR3 length is 13 residues. Germline CDR1 reads SNHLY; CDR2 reads FYNNEI. The germline V and J ends were trimmed by 3 bases and 9 bases, with 15 bases remaining between them. The CDR3 sequence is CASSDGEPGLQYF. Written as DNA, the CDR3 is TGTGCCAGCAGTGATGGGGAGCCGGGACTGCAGTACTTC.

V and J are TRBV7-9 and TRBJ2-7, with a tentative D call TRBD1 (5 bases). This CDR3 is built from 11 residues. V lost 4 bases to trimming and J lost 5 bases, with 6 bases between them. Germline V lookup: CDR1 SEHNR, CDR2 FQNEAQ (reference sequence). This CDR3 reads CASSYRNEQYF. The CDR3 bases are TGTGCCAGCAGCTACAGGAACGAGCAGTACTTC.

The chain is built from TRBV18 and TRBJ1-2; 7 nucleotides line up with TRBD1. Germline V gene lookup returns CDR1 KGHSH and CDR2 LQKENI. This CDR3 is 17 amino acids long. V lost 3 bases to trimming and J lost 5 bases; unmatched junction nucleotides: 15. The CDR3 here is CASSPGTAAPLAYGYTF. The CDR3 DNA reads TGTGCCAGCTCACCGGGGACAGCTGCACCATTGGCTTATGGCTACACCTTC.

The chain uses TRBV9 and TRBJ2-1; D is uncertain. The CDR3 is 12 amino acids. The V and J ends lost 4 bases and 8 bases respectively, with 10 bases between them. Germline V gives CDR1 SGDLS, CDR2 YYNGEE. CDR3 DNA: TGTGCCAGCAGCTTAAGATCCCATGAGCAGTTCTTC. Amino acids: CASSLRSHEQFF.

The V gene is TRBV10-3, the J gene TRBJ2-3, with D perhaps TRBD1 or TRBD2 (5 bases each). CDR1 ENHRY and CDR2 SYGVKD come from the germline V gene. V lost 2 bases and J 5 bases, leaving 20 bases between the germline ends. The CDR3 spans 17 residues. CDR3 DNA: TGTGCCATCAGTGAGCCATCGGTACGGGGCGGAGGAGATACGCAGTATTTT. It yields the protein CAISEPSVRGGGDTQYF.

A note on this clone: This specimen includes other DNA sequences encoding the same CDR3. The rearrangement links TRBV11-3 to TRBJ2-7; TRBD1 agrees at 9 bases. The ends lost 3 bases at V and 6 bases at J; junction bases unmatched: 0. Germline CDR1 and CDR2: SGHNT and YENEEA. The CDR3 runs 12 residues. In nucleotides, the CDR3 is TGTGCCAGCAGCTTGGACAGGGGCGAGCAGTACTTC. Its protein is CASSLDRGEQYF.

The chain has TRBV7-2 and TRBJ2-2, with TRBD2 matching over 11 bases. This CDR3 is 16 amino acids long. J gave up 6 bases and V 0 bases, and 3 bases lay outside the gene matches. The germline V gene has CDR1 SGHTA and CDR2 FQGNSA. The DNA for the CDR3 is TGTGCCAGCAGCTTAGCGTCTAGCGGGAGGTCCGGGGAGCTGTTTTTT. This sequence encodes CASSLASSGRSGELFF.

The chain links TRBV7-9 to TRBJ2-5; 9 bases are a match to TRBD1. Germline V gene sequence: CDR1 SEHNR, CDR2 FQNEAQ (reference sequence). The CDR3 runs 15 residues. Losses at the gene ends were 0 bases for V and 2 bases for J; bases not matched to a gene: 1. The CDR3 DNA is TGTGCCAGCAGCTTAGCGGGACAGGGACAAGAGACCCAGTACTTC. Translation: CASSLAGQGQETQYF.

This chain joins TRBV27 and TRBJ1-5; 8 bases are shared with TRBD1. V gave up 6 bases and J gave up 8 bases; unmatched junction bases: 15. The length of the CDR3 is 16 residues. CDR1 and CDR2 (germline): MNHEY, SMNVEV (reference sequence). DNA of the CDR3: TGTGCCAGCAGCTTAGTCCTACCCAGGGGGCTGGAGCCCCAGCATTTT. The encoded protein is CASSLVLPRGLEPQHF.

The rearrangement joins TRBV14 to TRBJ2-7, with D possibly TRBD2 on 5 matching bases. CDR3 size: 13 residues. Germline V lookup: CDR1 SGHDN, CDR2 FVKESK. The V end lost 7 bases, the J end lost 3 bases, and 13 bases lay between the germline ends. CDR3 in amino acids: CASMSSGVYEQYF. CDR3 coding DNA: TGTGCCAGCATGTCCAGCGGTGTCTACGAGCAGTACTTC.

For this clone: At one end the junction does not follow the germline gene, possibly because of a read error. The chain is built from TRBV28 and TRBJ2-2, with a tentative D call TRBD2 (5 bases). This CDR3 contains 16 residues. Germline V gene sequence: CDR1 MDHEN, CDR2 SYDVKM. This CDR3 is CASSLLGRPDTGELFF. Written as DNA, the CDR3 is TGTGCCAGCAGCTTATTGGGGAGACCCGACACCGGGGAGCTGTTTTTT.